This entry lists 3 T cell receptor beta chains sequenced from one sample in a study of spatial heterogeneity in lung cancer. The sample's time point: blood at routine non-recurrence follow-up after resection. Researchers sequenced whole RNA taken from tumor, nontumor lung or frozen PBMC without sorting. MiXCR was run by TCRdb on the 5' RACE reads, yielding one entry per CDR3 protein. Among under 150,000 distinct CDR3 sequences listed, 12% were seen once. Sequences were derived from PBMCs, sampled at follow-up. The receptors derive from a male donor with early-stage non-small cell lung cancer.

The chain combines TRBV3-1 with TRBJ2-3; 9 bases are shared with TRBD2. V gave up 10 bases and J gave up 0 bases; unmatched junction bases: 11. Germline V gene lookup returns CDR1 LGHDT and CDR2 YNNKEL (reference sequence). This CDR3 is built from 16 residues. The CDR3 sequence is CAKIPGLATSTDTQYF. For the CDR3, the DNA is TGTGCCAAGATACCGGGACTAGCTACTAGCACAGATACGCAGTATTTT.

The CDR3, as DNA: TGTGCCAGCAGTCAAGGGACTAGCGGGGGCCTCACAGATACGCAGTATTTT. Translating it yields CASSQGTSGGLTDTQYF. The chain employs TRBV6-5 and TRBJ2-3; 14 positions agree with TRBD2. The length of the CDR3 is 17 residues. The germline CDR1 and CDR2 sequences are MNHEY and SVGAGI. Germline trimming cut 5 bases from V and 2 bases from J; bases unmatched to any gene: 6.

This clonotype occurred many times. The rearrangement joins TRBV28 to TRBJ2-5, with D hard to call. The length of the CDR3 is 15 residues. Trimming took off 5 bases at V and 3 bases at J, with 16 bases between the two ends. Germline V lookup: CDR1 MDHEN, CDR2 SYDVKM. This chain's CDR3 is CASSPTRREKETQYF. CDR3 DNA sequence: TGTGCCAGCAGTCCAACAAGACGCGAAAAAGAGACCCAGTACTTC.